Below are 23 T cell receptor beta chains sequenced from a single sample in a study of spatial heterogeneity in lung cancer. As for time point: sample taken at primary tumor resection. No cells were sorted before sequencing. The whole RNA sequenced was extracted from tumor, nontumor lung or frozen PBMC. In TCRdb, the 5' RACE reads were re-called with MiXCR into one record per CDR3 protein. The table lists 11,000 to 15,000 distinct CDR3 sequences, 10% of them singletons. The sample in question was PBMCs, obtained at surgery. Receptor source: a male donor with early-stage non-small cell lung cancer.

The V call is TRBV4-1, the J call TRBJ2-1; unclear D gene. Germline V lookup: CDR1 MGHRA, CDR2 YSYEKL. With 1 base removed from V and 0 bases from J, the gap between germline ends came to 10 bases. The CDR3 is 16 amino acids. The CDR3 nucleotides read TGCGCCAGCAGCCAAGTCGGGTTAAGCTCCTACAATGAGCAGTTCTTC. It translates to CASSQVGLSSYNEQFF.

This clonotype is labeled as medium-sized. The chain recombines TRBV6-5 with TRBJ2-7; D perhaps matches TRBD1 (5 bases). V was clipped by 0 bases and J by 6 bases, with 9 bases between them. Germline V gene lookup returns CDR1 MNHEY and CDR2 SVGAGI. This CDR3 has 13 amino acids. This chain's CDR3 is CASSYSKGSEQYF. CDR3 in DNA: TGTGCCAGCAGTTACTCGAAGGGGTCCGAGCAGTACTTC.

This clonotype came up many times. The chain uses TRBV12-3 or TRBV12-4 and TRBJ1-6; D remains unclear. The CDR3 contains 12 residues. V lost 3 bases and J 8 bases, leaving 5 bases between the germline ends. DNA for the CDR3: TGTGCCAGCAGTTTTGGGTATTCACCCCTCCACTTT. Its protein product is CASSFGYSPLHF.

This clonotype was recorded at least ten times. The rearrangement uses TRBV18 and TRBJ1-5; the D gene is possibly TRBD1 (5 bases). This CDR3 region has 14 residues. Between the trimmed V and J ends, which lost 5 bases and 4 bases, there was a span of 12 bases. From germline, CDR1 is KGHSH and CDR2 LQKENI. As DNA, the CDR3 is TGTGCCAGCTCAACGAGGGACGGAAATCAGCCCCAGCATTTT. Translation: CASSTRDGNQPQHF.

In its sample, this clonotype was seen once. The chain links TRBV29-1 to TRBJ2-1, with 12 bases matching TRBD1. V was clipped by 8 bases and J by 6 bases; unmatched bases: 14. The germline V gene encodes CDR1 SQVTM and CDR2 ANQGSEA. The CDR3 is made up of 16 amino acids. CDR3 sequence (DNA): TGCAGCCTATCCATGGGGACAGGGGGCGTAAGCAATGAGCAGTTCTTC. Amino acid sequence: CSLSMGTGGVSNEQFF.

This clonotype came up a few times. The rearrangement uses TRBV9 and TRBJ2-7; maybe TRBD2 (6 bases). Per germline, CDR1 SGDLS and CDR2 YYNGEE. The V gene lost 8 bases and the J gene lost 3 bases, with 21 bases spanning the gap. The CDR3 is made up of 15 amino acids. This CDR3 reads CASNAGTSGLYEQYF. The CDR3 nucleotides are TGTGCCAGTAACGCGGGGACCTCCGGTCTCTACGAGCAGTACTTC.

The rearrangement uses TRBV29-1 and TRBJ2-3, with TRBD1 matching 8 bases. J gave up 5 bases and V 7 bases, and 5 bases lay outside the gene matches. The CDR3 sequence is 12 residues long. The germline CDR1 and CDR2 sequences are SQVTM and ANQGSEA. The CDR3 DNA follows: TGCAGCGCACGTGGACAGGGAGATACGCAGTATTTT. Amino acid sequence: CSARGQGDTQYF.

In its sample, this clonotype was seen many times. V gene TRBV5-4 combines with J gene TRBJ2-7; D call uncertain. The ends were cut back, 1 base at V and 5 bases at J, with 16 bases in the middle. Germline assignment: CDR1 SGHNT and CDR2 YYREEE (reference sequence). The CDR3 is 15 amino acids. This CDR3 is CASSLSRSQSHEQYF. CDR3 coding DNA: TGTGCCAGCAGCTTGAGTAGGTCCCAATCCCACGAGCAGTACTTC.

This clonotype came up many times. The rearrangement joins TRBV5-1 to TRBJ2-1; TRBD2 matches at 13 bases. The germline gives CDR1 SGHRS, CDR2 YFSETQ. This CDR3 comprises 14 residues. The V and J ends lost 7 bases and 4 bases, in that order; junction bases with no gene match: 2. CDR3 region: CASGTSGVYNEQFF. The DNA for the CDR3 is TGCGCCAGCGGGACTAGCGGGGTTTACAATGAGCAGTTCTTC.

The rearrangement uses TRBV12-3 or TRBV12-4 and TRBJ1-4; 10 bases match TRBD1. The CDR3 has 17 amino acids. V lost 6 bases to trimming and J lost 5 bases; unmatched junction nucleotides: 12. The CDR3 region has the DNA TGTGCCAGCAGGCCGGGACAGGGGCGCGATGGGAATGAAAAACTGTTTTTT. Protein product: CASRPGQGRDGNEKLFF.

This clonotype came up a few times. The chain links TRBV24-1 to TRBJ2-5, with a weak D call TRBD2 (6 bases). In germline, CDR1 is KGHDR, CDR2 SFDVKD. The V gene lost 3 bases and the J gene lost 5 bases, with 12 bases spanning the gap. This CDR3 contains 14 residues. The chain's CDR3 is CATSDKTRLETQYF. CDR3 bases: TGTGCCACCAGTGATAAGACTAGACTGGAGACCCAGTACTTC.

This clonotype appeared many times. The chain links TRBV29-1 to TRBJ2-7; 9 bases match TRBD2. Trimming at V came to 7 bases and at J to 5 bases, leaving 9 bases not matched to a gene. Per germline, CDR1 SQVTM and CDR2 ANQGSEA. CDR3 length equals 13 residues. The CDR3 sequence: CSAAGGWEDEQYF. In DNA form, the CDR3 reads TGCAGCGCCGCGGGAGGGTGGGAGGACGAGCAGTACTTC.

This clonotype was counted many times. The chain carries TRBV20-1 and TRBJ2-1, with a tentative D call TRBD2 (5 bases). The CDR3 has 15 amino acids. V lost 0 bases and J 7 bases, leaving 16 bases between the germline ends. Germline CDR1 is DFQATT and CDR2 is SNEGSKA (reference sequence). The CDR3 spells CSARDRLTGLNEQFF. CDR3 in DNA: TGCAGTGCTAGAGATCGCTTAACGGGGTTAAATGAGCAGTTCTTC.

The table lists this clonotype with many counts. The chain links TRBV9 to TRBJ2-3; no clear D gene. Germline values: CDR1 SGDLS, CDR2 YYNGEE. CDR3 length: 15 residues. V was cut by 2 bases and J by 5 bases, with 15 bases left in between. CDR3 bases: TGTGCCAGCAGCGTTTTAGCCAGCGATGGAGATACGCAGTATTTT. Amino acid sequence: CASSVLASDGDTQYF.

This clonotype has more than one count but fewer than ten. The rearrangement joins TRBV28 to TRBJ1-1, with D perhaps matching TRBD1 (5 bases). Germline V gene sequence: CDR1 MDHEN, CDR2 SYDVKM. V was shortened by 3 bases and J by 4 bases, with 12 bases between the two germline ends. CDR3 length: 14 amino acids. The CDR3 DNA sequence: TGTGCCAGCAGTTTCCCTCGGGGGGTCACTGAAGCTTTCTTT. Amino acid sequence: CASSFPRGVTEAFF.

In its sample, this clonotype was seen many times. The CDR3 loop reads CASSLGASGPGEKLFF. The CDR3 region has the DNA TGTGCCAGCAGTTTAGGCGCCAGCGGGCCGGGTGAAAAACTGTTTTTT. The chain carries TRBV28 and TRBJ1-4; D uncertain. The CDR3 contains 16 residues. The V end was cut by 2 bases, the J end by 7 bases, with 17 bases between. The V gene's germline CDR1 is MDHEN and CDR2 SYDVKM.

This clonotype has at least ten counts. The rearrangement links TRBV2 to TRBJ1-2; TRBD1 matches 8 bases. The trim removed 10 bases at V and 5 bases at J, leaving 9 bases unmatched. CDR1 and CDR2 from the germline V gene are SNHLY and FYNNEI. The CDR3 sequence is 13 residues long. DNA of the CDR3: TGTGCCACACAGGGGGTCTCGGGTTATGGCTACACCTTC. This codes for CATQGVSGYGYTF.

This clonotype was recorded at least ten times. CDR3 region: CASSKDRGRAFF. The CDR3 DNA reads as TGTGCCAGCAGCAAGGACAGGGGGCGGGCTTTCTTT. This chain connects TRBV7-2 to TRBJ1-1; 11 nucleotides line up with TRBD1. V was pared by 5 bases and J by 11 bases, with 4 bases of the junction left unmatched. The CDR3 consists of 12 residues. CDR1 and CDR2 from the germline V gene are SGHTA and FQGNSA.

A remark on this clonotype: This may stem from a read error, because a much larger clone lies one nucleotide away. The missing conserved phenylalanine or tryptophan at the end of this CDR3 makes a read error likely. The gene calls are TRBV9 and TRBJ2-3; 7 bases fit TRBD2. CDR3 length: 15 amino acids. Germline V gene sequence: CDR1 SGDLS, CDR2 YYNGEE. V shed 4 bases, J shed 0 bases, and the junction held 5 bases outside the gene matches. The DNA for the CDR3 is TGTGCCAGCAGCCCAAGCGGGGCTAGCACAGATACGCAGTATTTA. Translated: CASSPSGASTDTQYL.

In its sample, this clonotype was seen many times. The chain joins TRBV12-3 or TRBV12-4 to TRBJ2-5; 8 bases agree with TRBD1. V lost 4 bases to trimming and J lost 5 bases; unmatched junction nucleotides: 0. The CDR3 covers 12 residues. CDR3 amino acids: CASSWDRETQYF. The CDR3 DNA reads TGTGCCAGCAGTTGGGACAGGGAGACCCAGTACTTC.

This clonotype was seen many times. The chain combines TRBV28 with TRBJ2-7; D not resolved. Trimming took 4 bases from V and 3 from J, leaving 4 bases between them. The CDR3 runs 11 residues. Germline lookup yields CDR1 MDHEN and CDR2 SYDVKM. Here the CDR3 reads CASSYFYEQYF. DNA for the CDR3: TGTGCCAGCAGTTACTTCTACGAGCAGTACTTC.

The chain combines TRBV25-1 with TRBJ2-5; TRBD2 aligns across 10 bases. Per germline, CDR1 MGHDK and CDR2 SYGVNS. V lost 6 bases, J lost 4 bases, and 8 bases stayed unmatched. This CDR3 region has 15 residues. The CDR3, as DNA: TGTGCCAGCAGGAGGGCTAGCGGGAGAGGAGAGACCCAGTACTTC. Amino acids: CASRRASGRGETQYF.

This clonotype was seen at least ten times. The chain has TRBV11-2 and TRBJ2-3; the D is unclear. The CDR3 length is 15 residues. Between the trimmed V and J ends, which lost 1 base and 4 bases, there was a span of 12 bases. The V gene's germline CDR1 is SGHAT and CDR2 FQNNGV. The CDR3 DNA follows: TGTGCCAGCAGCTTAGTTCGGGCAGAGGCAGATACGCAGTATTTT. Its protein product is CASSLVRAEADTQYF. Full variable domain (rest looked up from reference TRBV11-2 and TRBJ2-3): EAGVAQSPRYKIIEKRQSVAFWCNPISGHATLYWYQQILGQGPKLLIQFQNNGVVDDSQLPKDRFSAERLKGVDSTLKIQPAKLEDSAVYLCASSLVRAEADTQYFGPGTRLTVL.